This entry features one TCR beta chain sequence. The data were obtained in a study of blood T cell repertoires in COVID-19. Turning to the study itself: The United States, Italy and Spain supplied acute and convalescent COVID-19 samples.

Authors' data handling: Amplification from reference gene primers served as the basis for estimated nucleated cell counts. Measured with immunoSEQ multiplex PCR; TCRdb has only the in-frame clones, and not every one. That table supplies the V and J calls and clone size; D and trimming were determined from the DNA. The sample carries just over 250,000 clones, about 81% recorded once. From germline, CDR1 is KGHSH and CDR2 LQKENI. CDR3 size: 14 residues. Trimming cost V 0 bases and J 6 bases, with 6 bases left between them. The rearrangement joins TRBV18 to TRBJ1-6; the D is unclear. Sequences were obtained from PBMCs or T cells enriched from blood (not recorded which). The TCR was taken from a man younger than 40 with acute COVID-19. CDR3: CASSPPVSNSPLHF. CDR3 in DNA: TGTGCCAGCTCACCACCGGTCAGTAATTCACCCCTCCACTTT.